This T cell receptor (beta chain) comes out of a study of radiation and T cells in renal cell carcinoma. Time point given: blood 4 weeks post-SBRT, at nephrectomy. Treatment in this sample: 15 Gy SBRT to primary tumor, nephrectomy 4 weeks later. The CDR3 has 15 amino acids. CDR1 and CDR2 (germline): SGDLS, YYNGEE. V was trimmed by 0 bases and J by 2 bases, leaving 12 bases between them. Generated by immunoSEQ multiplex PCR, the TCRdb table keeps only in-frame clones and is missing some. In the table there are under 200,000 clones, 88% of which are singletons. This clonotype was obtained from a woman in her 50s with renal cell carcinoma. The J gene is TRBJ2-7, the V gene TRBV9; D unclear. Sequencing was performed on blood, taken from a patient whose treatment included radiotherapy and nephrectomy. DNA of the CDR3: TGTGCCAGCAGCGTAGGGACGTTGCTTGCCTACGAGCAGTACTTC. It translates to CASSVGTLLAYEQYF. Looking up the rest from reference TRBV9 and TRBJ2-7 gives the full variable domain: DSGVTQTPKHLITATGQRVTLRCSPRSGDLSVYWYQQSLDQGLQFLIQYYNGEERAKGNILERFSAQQFPDLHSELNLSSLELGDSALYFCASSVGTLLAYEQYFGPGTRLTVT.